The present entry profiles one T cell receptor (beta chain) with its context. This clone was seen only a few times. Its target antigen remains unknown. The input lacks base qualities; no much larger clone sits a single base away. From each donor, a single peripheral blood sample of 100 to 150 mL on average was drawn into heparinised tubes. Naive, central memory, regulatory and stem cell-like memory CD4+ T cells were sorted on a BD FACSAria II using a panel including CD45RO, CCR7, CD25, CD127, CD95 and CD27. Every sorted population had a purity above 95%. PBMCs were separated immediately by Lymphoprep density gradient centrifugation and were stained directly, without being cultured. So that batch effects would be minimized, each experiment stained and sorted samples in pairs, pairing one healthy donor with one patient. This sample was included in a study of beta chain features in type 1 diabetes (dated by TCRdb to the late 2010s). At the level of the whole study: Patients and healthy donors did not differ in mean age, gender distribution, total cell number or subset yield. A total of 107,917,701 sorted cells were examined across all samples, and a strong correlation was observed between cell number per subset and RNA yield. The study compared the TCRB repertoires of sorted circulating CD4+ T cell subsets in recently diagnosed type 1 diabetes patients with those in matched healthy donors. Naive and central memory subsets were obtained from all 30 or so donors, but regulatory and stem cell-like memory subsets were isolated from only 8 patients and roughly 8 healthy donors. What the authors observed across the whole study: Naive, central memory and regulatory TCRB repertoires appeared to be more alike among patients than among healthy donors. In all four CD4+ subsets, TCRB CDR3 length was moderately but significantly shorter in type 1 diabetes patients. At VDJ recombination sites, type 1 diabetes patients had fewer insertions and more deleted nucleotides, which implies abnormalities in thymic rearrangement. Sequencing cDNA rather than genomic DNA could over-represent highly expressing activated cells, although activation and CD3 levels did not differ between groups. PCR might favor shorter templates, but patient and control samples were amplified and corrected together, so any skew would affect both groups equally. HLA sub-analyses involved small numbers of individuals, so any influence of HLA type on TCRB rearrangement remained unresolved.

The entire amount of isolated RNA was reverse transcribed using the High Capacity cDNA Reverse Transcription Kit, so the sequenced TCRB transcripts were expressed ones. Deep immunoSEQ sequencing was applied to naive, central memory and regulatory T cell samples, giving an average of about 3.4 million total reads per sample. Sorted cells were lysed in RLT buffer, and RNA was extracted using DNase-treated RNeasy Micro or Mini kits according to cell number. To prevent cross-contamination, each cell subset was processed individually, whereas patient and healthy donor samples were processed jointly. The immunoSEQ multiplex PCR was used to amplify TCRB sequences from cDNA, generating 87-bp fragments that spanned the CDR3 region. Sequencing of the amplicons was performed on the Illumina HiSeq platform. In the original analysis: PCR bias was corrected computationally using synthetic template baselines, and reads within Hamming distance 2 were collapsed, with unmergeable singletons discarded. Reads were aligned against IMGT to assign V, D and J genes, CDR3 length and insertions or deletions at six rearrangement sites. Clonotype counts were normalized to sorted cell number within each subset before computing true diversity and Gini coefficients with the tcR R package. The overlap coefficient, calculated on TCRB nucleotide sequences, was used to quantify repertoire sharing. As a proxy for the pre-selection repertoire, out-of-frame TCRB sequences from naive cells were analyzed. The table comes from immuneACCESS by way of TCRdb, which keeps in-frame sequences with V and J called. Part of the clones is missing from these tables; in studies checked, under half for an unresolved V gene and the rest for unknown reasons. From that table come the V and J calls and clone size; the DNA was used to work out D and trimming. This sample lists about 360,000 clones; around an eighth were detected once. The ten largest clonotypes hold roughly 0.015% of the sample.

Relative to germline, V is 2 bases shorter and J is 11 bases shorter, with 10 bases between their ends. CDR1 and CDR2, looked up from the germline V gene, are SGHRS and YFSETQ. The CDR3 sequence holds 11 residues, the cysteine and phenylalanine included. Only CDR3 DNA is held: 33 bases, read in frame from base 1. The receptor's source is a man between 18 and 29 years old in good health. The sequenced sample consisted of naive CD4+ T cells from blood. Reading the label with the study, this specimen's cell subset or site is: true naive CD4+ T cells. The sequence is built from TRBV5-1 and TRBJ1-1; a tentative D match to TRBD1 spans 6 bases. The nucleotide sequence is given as TGCGCCAGCAGCTTAGGGCAGGGGGCTTTCTTT. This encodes CASSLGQGAFF.